The 29 T cell receptor beta chains below were found in one sample sequenced in a study of blood T cell repertoires in COVID-19. Using immunoSEQ multiplex PCR, the repertoire was profiled, and TCRdb retains in-frame clones only, with some absent. This sample has hundreds of thousands of clones; around 90% occur once, and the top ten carry around 7.8%. The material sequenced was peripheral blood. All receptors derive from a woman between 50 and 59 years old with COVID-19, enrolled during active disease.

This clone was observed once. Other DNA variants within this sample encode the same CDR3. The rearrangement uses TRBV5-1 and TRBJ1-4, with TRBD1 identical over 11 bases. Germline loops: CDR1 SGHRS, CDR2 YFSETQ. The CDR3 spans 14 residues. Germline trimming cut 3 bases from V and 8 bases from J; bases unmatched to any gene: 3. The CDR3 protein is CASSSGQGGEKLFF. The CDR3 DNA follows: TGCGCCAGCAGCTCGGGACAGGGGGGCGAAAAACTGTTTTTT.

This clone has a handful of counts. This sequence joins TRBV7-9 and TRBJ1-2; a weak D match, TRBD1 (6 bases). Looked up from germline, CDR1 is SEHNR and CDR2 is FQNEAQ (reference sequence). The CDR3 runs 13 residues. With 3 bases removed from V and 7 bases from J, the gap between germline ends came to 12 bases. In DNA form, the CDR3 reads TGTGCCAGCAGCTTCGAGGGGACAACTGGCTACACCTTC. It specifies CASSFEGTTGYTF.

This chain connects TRBV19 to TRBJ1-1; 7 nucleotides line up with TRBD1. The CDR3 has 13 amino acids. Germline-derived CDR1 and CDR2 are LNHDA and SQIVND (reference sequence). V lost 6 bases, J lost 6 bases, and 7 bases stayed unmatched. The DNA for the CDR3 is TGTGCCAGTAGAAGGGGGCTTGTGGCTGAAGCTTTCTTT. Translation gives CASRRGLVAEAFF.

This clone has only one observation. The chain carries TRBV6-1 and TRBJ1-1; 9 nucleotides line up with TRBD1. With 0 bases clipped from V and 3 bases from J, the junction kept 5 bases outside the gene matches. Germline V CDR1 and CDR2: MNHNS, SASEGT. The CDR3 runs to 16 residues. The CDR3 protein is CASSEAGTGLDTEAFF. The CDR3 DNA is TGTGCCAGCAGTGAAGCCGGGACAGGGCTGGACACTGAAGCTTTCTTT.

V is TRBV7-9 and J is TRBJ1-1, with 7 bases lining up with TRBD1. V dropped 4 bases and J dropped 3; count of bases not matched to a gene: 5. Germline V gene data show CDR1 as SEHNR and CDR2 as FQNEAQ (reference sequence). The CDR3 has 14 residues. The CDR3 protein is CASSYSGTDTEAFF. CDR3 in DNA: TGTGCCAGCAGCTACTCCGGGACAGACACTGAAGCTTTCTTT.

J is TRBJ2-7 and V is TRBV5-1, with a weak D call TRBD1 (6 bases). The ends were cut back, 2 bases at V and 3 bases at J, with 15 bases in the middle. The V gene's germline CDR1 is SGHRS and CDR2 YFSETQ. CDR3 length equals 15 residues. The CDR3: CASSLETGGGYEQYF. As DNA, the CDR3 is TGCGCCAGCAGCTTAGAGACAGGAGGTGGCTACGAGCAGTACTTC.

The J gene is TRBJ1-4, the V gene TRBV3-1 (or the pseudogene TRBV3-2), with a tentative D call TRBD1 (5 bases). Germline values: CDR1 LGHDT, CDR2 YNNKEL (reference sequence). The V gene lost 3 bases and the J gene lost 10 bases, with 18 bases spanning the gap. The CDR3 has 15 residues. CDR3 in DNA: TGTGCCAGCAGCCATGGGAGGGGTACCAGCGGAAAACTGTTTTTT. Translation gives CASSHGRGTSGKLFF.

The chain carries TRBV4-1 and TRBJ2-7, with 7 bases identical to TRBD1. CDR3 size: 18 residues. The V gene's germline CDR1 is MGHRA and CDR2 YSYEKL. J gave up 1 base and V 3 bases, and 15 bases lay outside the gene matches. The CDR3 spells CASSHPPGMDRPSYEQYF. CDR3 nucleotide sequence: TGCGCCAGCAGCCACCCTCCAGGGATGGACAGGCCTTCCTACGAGCAGTACTTC.

The rearrangement joins TRBV18 to TRBJ2-2; 7 bases agree with TRBD1. The CDR3 consists of 15 residues. Germline trimming cut 6 bases from V and 0 bases from J; bases unmatched to any gene: 4. From germline, CDR1 is KGHSH and CDR2 LQKENI. In DNA form, the CDR3 reads TGTGCCAGCTCTCTCGACAGGGCGAACACCGGGGAGCTGTTTTTT. This gives the protein CASSLDRANTGELFF.

V is TRBV12-3 or TRBV12-4 and J is TRBJ1-1, with a tentative D call TRBD1 (6 bases). The CDR3 is made up of 12 amino acids. Deletions cut 4 bases from V and 7 bases from J, with 10 bases between. Written as DNA, the CDR3 is TGTGCCAGCAGTTGGGGAGGGGGTGAAGCTTTCTTT. Encoded protein: CASSWGGGEAFF.

V and J are TRBV24-1 and TRBJ1-2, with D perhaps TRBD1 (5 bases). CDR1 and CDR2 from the germline V gene are KGHDR and SFDVKD. The CDR3 sequence is 11 residues long. V was pared by 9 bases and J by 3 bases, with 7 bases between. This chain's CDR3 is CATGADYGYTF. The CDR3 DNA reads TGTGCCACCGGGGCAGACTATGGCTACACCTTC.

This chain connects TRBV5-6 to TRBJ1-2; 7 nucleotides agree with TRBD1. Germline V CDR1 and CDR2: SGHDT, YYEEEE. V lost 2 bases, J lost 4 bases, and 5 bases stayed unmatched. The CDR3 totals 14 residues. In nucleotides, the CDR3 is TGTGCCAGCAGCTTTGGACAGGCTACCTATGGCTACACCTTC. Protein sequence: CASSFGQATYGYTF.

The rearrangement joins TRBV7-9 to TRBJ2-7, with a weak D call TRBD1 (5 bases). Germline V gene data show CDR1 as SEHNR and CDR2 as FQNEAQ (reference sequence). The CDR3 is 13 residues long. Trimming removed 1 base at V and 1 base at J, with 5 bases between. The CDR3 DNA sequence: TGTGCCAGCAGCTTAGACAGGTCCTACGAGCAGTACTTC. Translating gives CASSLDRSYEQYF.

J is TRBJ2-4 and V is TRBV19; 10 nucleotides line up with TRBD2. V gave up 4 bases and J gave up 0 bases; unmatched junction bases: 12. CDR1 and CDR2 from the germline V gene are LNHDA and SQIVND (reference sequence). The CDR3 spans 19 residues. CDR3 coding DNA: TGTGCCAGTAGTAGTCTAGCGGGGGCCAACCACCAAGCCAAAAACATTCAGTACTTC. Its protein is CASSSLAGANHQAKNIQYF.

The chain recombines TRBV11-2 with TRBJ2-7; D perhaps matches TRBD1 (7 bases). V was shortened by 5 bases and J by 5 bases, with 13 bases between the two germline ends. The CDR3 is 13 amino acids. Germline loops: CDR1 SGHAT, CDR2 FQNNGV. In DNA, the CDR3 is TGTGCCAGCAGCGGAGCAGGGGGGAACGAGCAGTACTTC. Translated, it gives CASSGAGGNEQYF.

The table lists this clone with a few counts. The chain is built from TRBV5-1 and TRBJ1-1, with D possibly being TRBD1 (6 bases). This CDR3 region has 13 residues. CDR1 and CDR2 from the germline V gene are SGHRS and YFSETQ. V shed 1 base and J shed 5 bases, with 9 bases lying between them. Here the CDR3 DNA reads TGCGCCAGCAGCTTGTCAGGGGCGACTGAAGCTTTCTTT. Its translation is CASSLSGATEAFF.

The chain is built from TRBV5-1 and TRBJ2-5; 10 bases fit TRBD2. J was trimmed by 5 bases and V by 1 base; bases with no gene match: 8. The CDR3 extends over 16 amino acids. The germline CDR1 and CDR2 sequences are SGHRS and YFSETQ. The CDR3 DNA is TGCGCCAGCAGCTTGATAAGCGGGGGGGCCTGGGAGACCCAGTACTTC. The encoded protein is CASSLISGGAWETQYF.

With respect to this clone: Within the sample, other DNA sequences also encode this same CDR3. The rearrangement uses TRBV12-3 or TRBV12-4 and TRBJ1-1; D remains unclear. V dropped 7 bases and J dropped 0 bases, with 6 bases sitting between them. This CDR3 spans 12 amino acids. CDR3 region: CASTLLNTEAFF. The CDR3 DNA reads TGTGCCAGCACCCTCTTGAACACTGAAGCTTTCTTT.

The chain carries TRBV6-1 and TRBJ2-5; 12 bases are a match to TRBD2. J lost 4 bases, V lost 0 bases, and 3 bases had no gene match. The CDR3 is made up of 16 amino acids. The germline CDR1 and CDR2 sequences are MNHNS and SASEGT. The CDR3 here is CASSEALAGGAETQYF. CDR3 bases: TGTGCCAGCAGTGAAGCGCTAGCGGGGGGGGCAGAGACCCAGTACTTC.

The chain employs TRBV19 and TRBJ1-5, with a possible D match to TRBD1 (5 bases). The CDR3 sequence is 15 residues long. V was shortened by 4 bases and J by 4 bases, with 14 bases between the two germline ends. CDR1 is LNHDA and CDR2 is SQIVND in the germline V gene (reference sequence). The CDR3 sequence is CASSKTGGSNQPQHF. The CDR3 DNA reads TGTGCCAGTAGTAAAACGGGGGGGAGTAATCAGCCCCAGCATTTT. The whole variable domain, remainder taken from reference TRBV19 and TRBJ1-5, is DGGITQSPKYLFRKEGQNVTLSCEQNLNHDAMYWYRQDPGQGLRLIYYSQIVNDFQKGDIAEGYSVSREKKESFPLTVTSAQKNPTAFYLCASSKTGGSNQPQHFGDGTRLSIL.

The chain recombines TRBV28 with TRBJ1-2; D may be TRBD1 (6 bases). V was shortened by 8 bases and J by 2 bases, with 15 bases between the two germline ends. This CDR3 has 14 residues. The V gene's germline CDR1 is MDHEN and CDR2 SYDVKM. CDR3 DNA sequence: TGTGCCAGCCGACCGGCGGGGGGCAACTATGGCTACACCTTC. Translating gives CASRPAGGNYGYTF.

In this sample, this clone turned up a few times. V is TRBV7-3 and J is TRBJ1-3, with D possibly matching TRBD1 (6 bases). The CDR3 runs 18 residues. The V gene's germline CDR1 is SGHTA and CDR2 FQGTGA. The V end lost 5 bases, the J end lost 0 bases, and 20 bases lay between the germline ends. The CDR3 spells CASSPSPLTGSSGNTIYF. The CDR3 nucleotides are TGTGCCAGCAGCCCAAGTCCCCTGACAGGTAGCTCTGGAAACACCATATATTTT.

This sequence joins TRBV6-1 and TRBJ1-6; tentatively, D is TRBD1 (5 bases). The germline V gene encodes CDR1 MNHNS and CDR2 SASEGT. V shed 1 base and J shed 7 bases, with 11 bases lying between them. The CDR3 sequence is 15 residues long. CDR3 DNA sequence: TGTGCCAGCAGTGAAGGAAGACAGCCAAATTCACCCCTCCACTTT. Its protein is CASSEGRQPNSPLHF.

This clone was recorded only once. The V gene is TRBV7-9, the J gene TRBJ1-5, with 11 positions matching TRBD1. Trimming at V came to 6 bases and at J to 4 bases, leaving 5 bases not matched to a gene. The CDR3 extends over 15 amino acids. Germline loops: CDR1 SEHNR, CDR2 FQNEAQ (reference sequence). The CDR3 region has the DNA TGTGCCAGCAGTCTTGGACAGGGGGCGAATCAGCCCCAGCATTTT. This encodes CASSLGQGANQPQHF.

This clone has only one observation. The chain recombines TRBV7-9 with TRBJ2-7; 7 bases are shared with TRBD2. The V gene end was trimmed by 1 base and the J gene end by 5 bases; junction bases not matched to a gene: 8. The germline CDR1 and CDR2 sequences are SEHNR and FQNEAQ (reference sequence). The CDR3 extends over 15 amino acids. CDR3 amino acids: CASSLGAGPEDEQYF. The CDR3 DNA reads as TGTGCCAGCAGCTTAGGAGCGGGACCCGAGGACGAGCAGTACTTC. Complete variable domain (other parts from reference TRBV7-9 and TRBJ2-7): DTGVSQNPRHKITKRGQNVTFRCDPISEHNRLYWYRQTLGQGPEFLTYFQNEAQLEKSRLLSDRFSAERPKGSFSTLEIQRTEQGDSAMYLCASSLGAGPEDEQYFGPGTRLTVT.

The rearrangement links TRBV29-1 to TRBJ1-1, with 7 positions matching TRBD1. This CDR3 comprises 13 residues. Trimming cost V 5 bases and J 2 bases; bases outside gene matches: 5. Germline V gives CDR1 SQVTM, CDR2 ANQGSEA. The CDR3 nucleotides are TGCAGCGTTTATAACAGGGGTAACACTGAAGCTTTCTTT. Its protein product is CSVYNRGNTEAFF.

The rearrangement joins TRBV30 to TRBJ1-6; maybe TRBD1 (6 bases). CDR3 size: 14 residues. Trimming took off 3 bases at V and 7 bases at J, with 13 bases between the two ends. The V gene's germline CDR1 is GTSNPN and CDR2 SVGIG (reference sequence). CDR3 bases: TGTGCCTGGAGGTCGGGACACAAAAATTCACCCCTCCACTTT. Translated, it gives CAWRSGHKNSPLHF.

The chain has TRBV18 and TRBJ1-1; D uncertain. Trimming left V 4 bases short and J 2 bases short, with 11 bases between. The CDR3 sequence is 14 residues long. CDR1 is KGHSH, CDR2 LQKENI, per germline. The DNA for the CDR3 is TGTGCCAGCTCACTCGGGGAAGGAAACACTGAAGCTTTCTTT. Translation gives CASSLGEGNTEAFF.

The V and J genes are TRBV9 and TRBJ2-5, with D possibly matching TRBD1 (5 bases). This CDR3 has 14 residues. CDR1 and CDR2 from the germline V gene are SGDLS and YYNGEE. V shed 0 bases and J shed 5 bases, with 11 bases lying between them. CDR3 nucleotides: TGTGCCAGCAGCGTAGCCGGGTCAGGGGAGACCCAGTACTTC. Encoded protein: CASSVAGSGETQYF.